This T cell receptor (beta chain) was documented in a study of neurological immune-mediated disorders. Study-wide findings and caveats: Expanded clones shared no identical CDR3 amino acid sequences across subjects, which suggested private TCR-beta repertoires in all groups.

This clonotype was seen at least ten times. Its antigen is currently unknown. Template-switch 5'RACE cDNA synthesis added a 10-nucleotide unique molecular identifier. TCRdb used MiXCR to reprocess the 5' RACE reads, holding one entry per CDR3 protein. The profile shows over 90,000 distinct CDR3 sequences, under 14% of them singletons. The time point is: longitudinal time-point 3. The CDR3 is made up of 15 amino acids. Unmatched junction bases numbered 6, after V lost 0 bases and J lost 4 bases. CDR1 and CDR2 (germline): SGHKS, YYEKEE (reference sequence). The sequencing input was PBMCs. This TCR came from a female donor with HTLV-1-associated myelopathy (HAM/TSP). The chain joins TRBV5-5 to TRBJ1-2; 7 bases match TRBD1. The chain's CDR3 is CASSLGPGGGYGYTF. The DNA of the CDR3 is TGTGCCAGCAGCTTGGGCCCAGGGGGAGGCTATGGCTACACCTTC.